Following are 26 T cell receptor beta chains from one sample sequenced in a study of T cell repertoires in ileal Crohn's disease. The protocol was immunoSEQ multiplex PCR, while the TCRdb copy is restricted to in-frame clones and leaves out a portion. The profile shows 15,000 to 20,000 clones, approximately 72% of them singletons. Time point defined: neoterminal ileum biopsy at postoperative endoscopy, about 6 months after surgery. The sequenced sample was ileal tissue. The receptor set was obtained from an adult with Crohn's disease.

The V and J genes are TRBV27 and TRBJ1-5; D may be TRBD1 (6 bases). The germline CDR1 and CDR2 sequences are MNHEY and SMNVEV (reference sequence). The V end was cut by 4 bases, the J end by 9 bases, with 13 bases between. CDR3 size: 13 residues. CDR3 nucleotide sequence: TGTGCCAGCAGTTCATCGGACAGCCGGCCCCAGCATTTT. Translated, it gives CASSSSDSRPQHF.

The chain couples TRBV7-9 to TRBJ2-1; 12 bases line up with TRBD2. V dropped 3 bases and J dropped 6; count of bases not matched to a gene: 6. The CDR3 runs to 16 residues. CDR1 and CDR2 (germline): SEHNR, FQNEAQ (reference sequence). The CDR3 coding sequence is TGTGCCAGCAGCTTTAGTCTAGCGGGGGGGATCAATGAGCAGTTCTTC. This gives the protein CASSFSLAGGINEQFF. Supplemented by reference TRBV7-9 and TRBJ2-1, the full variable domain reads DTGVSQNPRHKITKRGQNVTFRCDPISEHNRLYWYRQTLGQGPEFLTYFQNEAQLEKSRLLSDRFSAERPKGSFSTLEIQRTEQGDSAMYLCASSFSLAGGINEQFFGPGTRLTVL.

This clone was detected a few times. The chain uses TRBV15 and TRBJ2-5, with TRBD1 identical over 9 bases. Trimming cost V 2 bases and J 9 bases; bases outside gene matches: 10. The CDR3 spans 15 residues. Looked up from germline, CDR1 is LNHNV and CDR2 is YYDKDF (reference sequence). This CDR3 reads CATSRSGDRVVAQYF. CDR3 bases: TGTGCCACCAGCAGAAGTGGGGACAGGGTCGTCGCCCAGTACTTC.

This chain joins TRBV7-9 and TRBJ2-2; D is possibly TRBD2 (5 bases). From germline, CDR1 is SEHNR and CDR2 FQNEAQ (reference sequence). Trimming shortened V by 5 bases and J by 2 bases, and 9 bases separated the two germline ends. There are 14 residues in the CDR3. DNA of the CDR3: TGTGCCAGCAGCGTCAGCGGAAACACCGGGGAGCTGTTTTTT. It codes for CASSVSGNTGELFF.

J is TRBJ1-2 and V is TRBV4-1; no definite D call. The V and J ends lost 4 bases and 4 bases respectively, with 16 bases between them. CDR1 is MGHRA, CDR2 YSYEKL, per germline. CDR3 length equals 15 residues. CDR3 region: CASSPSPGSRYGYTF. The DNA for the CDR3 is TGCGCCAGCAGCCCTAGCCCCGGGTCTCGCTATGGCTACACCTTC.

The rearrangement uses TRBV2 and TRBJ2-5; D uncertain. The J call may be mistaken, given a closer DNA end match to TRBJ2-7. The germline CDR1 and CDR2 sequences are SNHLY and FYNNEI. The CDR3 spans 14 residues. CDR3 sequence: CASSAVFGAYEQYF. Here the CDR3 DNA reads TGTGCCAGCAGTGCCGTTTTTGGGGCCTACGAGCAGTACTTC.

The chain links TRBV2 to TRBJ2-7, with 7 positions matching TRBD1. V dropped 4 bases and J dropped 3; count of bases not matched to a gene: 6. Germline lookup yields CDR1 SNHLY and CDR2 FYNNEI. The CDR3 is made up of 14 amino acids. Here the CDR3 reads CASSGQGSYYEQYF. The CDR3, as DNA: TGTGCCAGCAGTGGACAGGGTTCTTACTACGAGCAGTACTTC.

The table lists this clone with a few counts. This chain uses TRBV6-4 with TRBJ2-5, with a tentative D call TRBD2 (6 bases). The CDR3 totals 17 residues. V lost 6 bases and J 0 bases, leaving 20 bases between the germline ends. CDR1 is MRHNA, CDR2 SNTAGT, per germline. CDR3 in DNA: TGTGCCAGCAGCAGAACCCGGGACGGAGGGTACCAAGAGACCCAGTACTTC. This codes for CASSRTRDGGYQETQYF.

This chain uses TRBV2 with TRBJ1-1; maybe TRBD1 (5 bases). The germline gives CDR1 SNHLY, CDR2 FYNNEI. This CDR3 region has 13 residues. Between the trimmed V and J ends, which lost 2 bases and 5 bases, there was a span of 9 bases. As DNA, the CDR3 is TGTGCCAGCAGTGAATGGGGGGATACTGAAGCTTTCTTT. Encoded protein: CASSEWGDTEAFF.

This chain's CDR3 is CASSGQGYTEAFF. Written as DNA, the CDR3 is TGTGCCAGCAGTGGTCAGGGGTACACTGAAGCTTTCTTT. This rearrangement joins TRBV2 to TRBJ1-1; possible D gene TRBD1, 6 bases. Deletions cut 4 bases from V and 3 bases from J, with 9 bases between. CDR3 length: 13 amino acids. Looked up from germline, CDR1 is SNHLY and CDR2 is FYNNEI.

The CDR3: CASSELGQGRYNEQFF. Written as DNA, the CDR3 is TGTGCCAGCAGTGAATTAGGACAGGGGAGATACAATGAGCAGTTCTTC. This chain joins TRBV2 and TRBJ2-1; 9 bases fit TRBD1. From germline, CDR1 is SNHLY and CDR2 FYNNEI. V lost 2 bases, J lost 4 bases, and 6 bases stayed unmatched. This CDR3 has 16 residues.

The V gene is TRBV5-6, the J gene TRBJ2-5; possibly TRBD1 for D (6 bases). The J call may be incorrect, as the DNA end agrees better with TRBJ2-7. This CDR3 spans 15 amino acids. From germline, CDR1 is SGHDT and CDR2 YYEEEE. The CDR3 spells CASSLRTEFVAEQYF. CDR3 DNA: TGTGCCAGCAGCCTAAGGACAGAATTTGTTGCCGAGCAGTACTTC.

This chain uses TRBV27 with TRBJ2-1, with TRBD1 matching 8 bases. The CDR3 is made up of 13 amino acids. After removal of 6 bases from V and 9 bases from J, the junction contained 7 bases not matched to a gene. CDR1 is MNHEY and CDR2 is SMNVEV in the germline V gene (reference sequence). The chain's CDR3 is CASRADRVGEQFF. DNA for the CDR3: TGTGCCAGCAGGGCGGACAGGGTTGGTGAGCAGTTCTTC.

This clone was observed a few times. The CDR3 bases are TGTGCCAGCAGTTACGGGGAACAGGGAAAAGAGCAGTTCTTC. Amino acid sequence: CASSYGEQGKEQFF. The chain uses TRBV6-5 and TRBJ2-1, with D possibly matching TRBD1 (6 bases). CDR1 and CDR2 from the germline V gene are MNHEY and SVGAGI. The V and J ends lost 2 bases and 10 bases respectively, with 15 bases between them. This CDR3 comprises 14 residues.

The V gene is TRBV19, the J gene TRBJ2-4; no clear D. The CDR3 length is 16 residues. Germline CDR1 reads LNHDA; CDR2 reads SQIVND (reference sequence). The V end was cut by 5 bases, the J end by 0 bases, with 14 bases between. The CDR3 sequence is CASSVNSMLAKNIQYF. The CDR3 DNA is TGTGCCAGTAGTGTCAATTCCATGTTAGCCAAAAACATTCAGTACTTC.

The genes are TRBV18 and TRBJ1-1; no firm D call. Germline values: CDR1 KGHSH, CDR2 LQKENI. This CDR3 contains 15 residues. The V end lost 1 base, the J end lost 1 base, and 10 bases lay between the germline ends. CDR3 loop: CASSPQVTGNTEAFF. In DNA, the CDR3 is TGTGCCAGCTCACCACAGGTTACGGGGAACACTGAAGCTTTCTTT.

The chain has TRBV6-6 and TRBJ1-3; D is undetermined. Germline V gene sequence: CDR1 MNHNY, CDR2 SVGAGI (reference sequence). Trimming took 5 bases from V and 0 from J, leaving 14 bases between them. The CDR3 runs 16 residues. CDR3 coding DNA: TGTGCCAGCAGTCTTAAAAATCTAGCCTCTGGAAACACCATATATTTT. This codes for CASSLKNLASGNTIYF.

This chain uses TRBV29-1 with TRBJ1-1; TRBD1 aligns across 8 bases. The CDR3 has 12 amino acids. Germline V gene data show CDR1 as SQVTM and CDR2 as ANQGSEA. V dropped 7 bases and J dropped 3; count of bases not matched to a gene: 4. The CDR3, as DNA: TGCAGCGCACGGACAGGGTACACTGAAGCTTTCTTT. The encoded protein is CSARTGYTEAFF.

The chain combines TRBV9 with TRBJ1-5; 7 bases map to TRBD1. Trimming removed 4 bases from V and 6 bases from J; junction bases left unmatched: 7. Germline V gives CDR1 SGDLS, CDR2 YYNGEE. This CDR3 has 14 amino acids. The CDR3 is CASSTNRGTQPQHF. The CDR3, as DNA: TGTGCCAGCAGCACAAACAGGGGTACTCAGCCCCAGCATTTT.

CDR3 loop: CAWSRGVQVQTGSNQPQHF. The CDR3, as DNA: TGTGCCTGGAGTCGGGGGGTGCAGGTCCAAACCGGTAGCAATCAGCCCCAGCATTTT. The chain couples TRBV30 to TRBJ1-5; D may be TRBD1 (5 bases). Germline CDR1 GTSNPN, CDR2 SVGIG (reference sequence). V was trimmed by 2 bases and J by 0 bases, leaving 23 bases between them. CDR3 length: 19 amino acids.

The genes are TRBV27 and TRBJ1-1, with TRBD1 matching over 8 bases. Germline CDR1 and CDR2: MNHEY and SMNVEV (reference sequence). The CDR3 covers 13 residues. The junction had 11 bases not matched to a gene; V was cut back by 6 bases and J by 11 bases. The CDR3 DNA reads as TGTGCCAGCAGCTCTCAGGGGGCGCGTTCGGCTTTCTTT. Its protein is CASSSQGARSAFF.

The V gene is TRBV6-5, the J gene TRBJ1-2; D unclear. The CDR3 extends over 13 amino acids. The V end lost 7 bases, the J end lost 8 bases, and 17 bases lay between the germline ends. In germline, CDR1 is MNHEY, CDR2 SVGAGI. The CDR3 DNA reads TGTGCCAGCACCCACGGACTCCTCAGGGGCTACACCTTC. Protein: CASTHGLLRGYTF.

The genes are TRBV18 and TRBJ1-1; D is perhaps TRBD1 (6 bases). This CDR3 contains 15 residues. The germline V gene encodes CDR1 KGHSH and CDR2 LQKENI. The V end lost 4 bases, the J end lost 0 bases, and 12 bases lay between the germline ends. CDR3 loop: CASSQGQIMNTEAFF. The CDR3 DNA reads as TGTGCCAGCTCACAAGGACAGATCATGAACACTGAAGCTTTCTTT.

The chain combines TRBV30 with TRBJ1-1, with 7 nucleotides matching TRBD1. Unmatched junction bases numbered 19, after V lost 3 bases and J lost 3 bases. Germline CDR1 and CDR2: GTSNPN and SVGIG (reference sequence). The CDR3 sequence is 18 residues long. CDR3 in amino acids: CAWRVLRGGDRLYTEAFF. The CDR3 region has the DNA TGTGCCTGGAGGGTCCTGAGGGGCGGGGACAGACTGTACACTGAAGCTTTCTTT.

V and J are TRBV7-9 and TRBJ2-2, with 9 bases identical to TRBD2. After removal of 10 bases from V and 2 bases from J, the junction contained 5 bases not matched to a gene. The germline V gene has CDR1 SEHNR and CDR2 FQNEAQ (reference sequence). The CDR3 loop spans 14 amino acids. CDR3 amino acids: CAIRAGGNTGELFF. The CDR3 DNA reads TGTGCCATCAGAGCGGGGGGAAACACCGGGGAGCTGTTTTTT.

This chain's CDR3 is CASSSPGQGETQYF. In nucleotides, the CDR3 is TGTGCCAGCAGTTCCCCGGGACAGGGAGAGACCCAGTACTTC. This chain uses TRBV6-1 with TRBJ2-5; 9 nucleotides line up with TRBD1. The trim removed 5 bases at V and 4 bases at J, leaving 5 bases unmatched. The germline V gene has CDR1 MNHNS and CDR2 SASEGT. The CDR3 runs to 14 residues.